The T cell receptor (beta chain) described here comes from a study of cytomegalovirus exposure and HLA in healthy donors. Primers for the PCR totalled 60 Vbeta and 13 Jbeta. Sequenced by immunoSEQ multiplex PCR; TCRdb stores in-frame clones only, minus some. The data show around 190,000 clones, roughly 80% seen once. Germline CDR1 and CDR2: SQVTM and ANQGSEA. Trimming removed 4 bases from V and 5 bases from J, with 18 bases in between. The CDR3 extends over 15 amino acids. Sequenced sample: PBMCs. The chain is built from TRBV29-1 and TRBJ2-1; tentatively, D is TRBD1 (5 bases). The clonotype originates from a woman younger than 45 in good health and CMV-seropositive. The CDR3 reads CSVGSRNSGNNEQFF. Written as DNA, the CDR3 is TGCAGCGTTGGGTCAAGGAACTCAGGGAACAATGAGCAGTTCTTC.